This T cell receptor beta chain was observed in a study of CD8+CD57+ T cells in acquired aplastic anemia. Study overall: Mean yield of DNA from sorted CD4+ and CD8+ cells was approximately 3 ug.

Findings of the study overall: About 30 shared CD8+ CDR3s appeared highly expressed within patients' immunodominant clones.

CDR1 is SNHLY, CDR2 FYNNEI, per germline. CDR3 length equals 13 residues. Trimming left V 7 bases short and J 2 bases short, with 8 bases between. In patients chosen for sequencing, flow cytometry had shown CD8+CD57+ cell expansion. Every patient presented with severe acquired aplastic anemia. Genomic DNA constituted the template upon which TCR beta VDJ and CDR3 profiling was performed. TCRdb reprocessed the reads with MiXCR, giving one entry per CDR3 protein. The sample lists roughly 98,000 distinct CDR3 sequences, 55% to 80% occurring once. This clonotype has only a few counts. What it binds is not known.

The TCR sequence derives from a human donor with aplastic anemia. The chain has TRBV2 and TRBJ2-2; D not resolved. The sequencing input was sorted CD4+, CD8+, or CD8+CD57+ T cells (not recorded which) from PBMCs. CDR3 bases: TGTGCCAGCATACTCCGTAACACCGGGGAGCTGTTTTTT. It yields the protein CASILRNTGELFF.